Presented here are 20 T cell receptor beta chains from one specimen sequenced in a study of tumor-infiltrating lymphocytes in primary liver carcinoma. RNA isolated from unsorted whole blood supplied the blood RNA, with germline DNA also extracted. TCR beta cDNA was prepared out of approximately 500 ng total RNA by means of a constant-region primer. Slightly modified ARM-PCR with three nested multiplex PCR rounds yielded TCR beta libraries. The first two PCR rounds, approximately 10 cycles each, used TRBV1-TRBV30 forward primers and a C-beta reverse primer. TCRdb ran MiXCR on the multiplex PCR reads and lists one entry per CDR3 protein. The data hold 310,000 or so distinct CDR3 sequences, with 50% to 60% observed a single time. The sample comprised peripheral blood. These receptors came from a woman aged 25 to 39 with primary liver carcinoma and hepatitis B virus infection.

This clonotype occurred many times. The CDR3 loop reads CASSHLGQQETQYF. CDR3 in DNA: TGTGCCAGCAGCCATCTCGGACAGCAAGAGACCCAGTACTTC. The chain recombines TRBV4-2 with TRBJ2-5; a weak D match, TRBD1 (6 bases). The CDR3 is made up of 14 amino acids. In germline, CDR1 is LGHNA, CDR2 YNFKEQ. Trimming stripped 3 bases from V and 2 bases from J, with 10 bases between.

Concerning this clonotype: Compared with germline, one end of the junction differs, possibly owing to a read error. The J gene is TRBJ2-7, the V gene TRBV11-2; TRBD2 is a possible D gene (5 bases). The CDR3 covers 17 residues. Per the germline V gene, CDR1 is SGHAT and CDR2 is FQNNGV. This chain's CDR3 is CAGSLVSGSPTTYEQYF. CDR3 nucleotides: TGTGCCGGCAGCTTAGTCTCTGGGAGCCCAACGACATACGAGCAGTACTTC.

This clonotype was detected ten times or more. This CDR3 is CASSLHSPPGANVLTF. For the CDR3, the DNA is TGTGCCAGCAGTTTACACAGTCCCCCTGGGGCCAACGTCCTGACTTTC. The rearrangement uses TRBV28 and TRBJ2-6, with D hard to call. CDR1 is MDHEN, CDR2 SYDVKM, per germline. Trimming took off 2 bases at V and 2 bases at J, with 10 bases between the two ends. This CDR3 comprises 16 residues.

This clonotype has just a few counts. The rearrangement links TRBV4-3 to TRBJ2-7; D perhaps matches TRBD1 (5 bases). CDR3 length: 16 amino acids. Germline CDR1 reads LGHNA; CDR2 reads YSLEER. V was clipped by 4 bases and J by 2 bases, with 18 bases between them. CDR3 amino acids: CASSLSAGPLTYEQYF. In DNA form, the CDR3 reads TGCGCCAGCAGCCTTTCGGCAGGGCCGTTAACCTACGAGCAGTACTTC.

The rearrangement links TRBV30 to TRBJ2-7; D is undetermined. Germline V gene data show CDR1 as GTSNPN and CDR2 as SVGIG (reference sequence). Trimming removed 4 bases from V and 1 base from J, with 11 bases in between. CDR3 size: 13 residues. The CDR3 DNA follows: TGTGCCTGGACTCAGGACGTGTCCTACGAGCAGTACTTC. The encoded protein is CAWTQDVSYEQYF. Complete variable domain (other parts from reference TRBV30 and TRBJ2-7): SQTIHQWPATLVQPVGSPLSLECTVEGTSNPNLYWYRQAAGRGLQLLFYSVGIGQISSEVPQNLSASRPQDRQFILSSKKLLLSDSGFYLCAWTQDVSYEQYFGPGTRLTVT.

This clonotype was seen a handful of times. The V call is TRBV4-1, the J call TRBJ2-1; 8 bases are shared with TRBD1. Unmatched junction bases numbered 13, after V lost 4 bases and J lost 5 bases. Germline loops: CDR1 MGHRA, CDR2 YSYEKL. The CDR3 spans 17 residues. The CDR3 region is CASSLTAGQGINNEQFF. The CDR3 DNA is TGCGCCAGCAGCCTGACCGCTGGACAGGGTATAAACAATGAGCAGTTCTTC.

This chain links TRBV9 with TRBJ2-1, with unresolved D. V was cut by 4 bases and J by 8 bases, with 13 bases left in between. The CDR3 has 13 residues. Per the germline V gene, CDR1 is SGDLS and CDR2 is YYNGEE. The CDR3 nucleotides are TGTGCCAGCAGCTCCGGAACACCGGATGAGCAGTTCTTC. This codes for CASSSGTPDEQFF.

This clonotype appeared a single time. The junction departs from the called germline gene at one end, perhaps through a read error. The gene calls are TRBV11-1 and TRBJ2-5, with D hard to call. This CDR3 region has 14 residues. CDR1 is SGHAT, CDR2 FQDESV, per germline (reference sequence). In nucleotides, the CDR3 is TGTGCCAGCAGCCCTCAGGTCTTTCAAGGGACCCAGTACTTC. Protein product: CASSPQVFQGTQYF. Drawing the rest from reference TRBV11-1 and TRBJ2-5, the complete variable domain is EAEVAQSPRYKITEKSQAVAFWCDPISGHATLYWYRQILGQGPELLVQFQDESVVDDSQLPKDRFSAERLKGVDSTLKIQPAELGDSAMYLCASSPQVFQGTQYFGPGTRLLVL.

This clonotype has just one count. At one end, the junction sequence differs from germline, possibly due to a read error. V is TRBV5-5 and J is TRBJ2-3, with a tentative D call TRBD1 (6 bases). This CDR3 has 15 residues. Germline CDR1 reads SGHKS; CDR2 reads YYEKEE (reference sequence). The CDR3 here is CASSPDSPYTDMQYF. In DNA form, the CDR3 reads TGTGCCAGCAGCCCGGACAGCCCTTACACAGATATGCAGTATTTT.

The chain uses TRBV12-3 or TRBV12-4 and TRBJ2-1; no firm D call. CDR3 length: 15 amino acids. The V and J ends lost 4 bases and 8 bases respectively, with 18 bases between them. DNA for the CDR3: TGTGCCAGCAGTTGGGTCCGGACGGTATACGATGAGCAGTTCTTC. This translates into CASSWVRTVYDEQFF.

V and J are TRBV19 and TRBJ1-1, with a weak D call TRBD1 (6 bases). This CDR3 has 14 amino acids. Germline loops: CDR1 LNHDA, CDR2 SQIVND (reference sequence). V was clipped by 7 bases and J by 4 bases, with 16 bases between them. The chain's CDR3 is CASNWGGRATEAFF. For the CDR3, the DNA is TGTGCCAGTAATTGGGGGGGCAGGGCCACTGAAGCTTTCTTT.

A word on this clonotype: This likely comes from a read error, as the CDR3 has no conserved phenylalanine or tryptophan at its end. This rearrangement joins TRBV5-4 to TRBJ2-1; D possibly corresponds to TRBD1 (6 bases). The CDR3 sequence is 13 residues long. V was clipped by 3 bases and J by 10 bases, with 14 bases between them. The germline CDR1 and CDR2 sequences are SGHNT and YYREEE (reference sequence). CDR3 sequence (DNA): TGTGCCAGCAGCTCCTCCCGGACAGCCGAGCAGTTCTTA. The encoded protein is CASSSSRTAEQFL.

About this clonotype itself: Given a much more abundant clone one base away, this may be a read error. The rearrangement joins TRBV4-2 to TRBJ2-1, with 8 positions matching TRBD2. CDR1 and CDR2 from the germline V gene are LGHNA and YNFKEQ. V shed 4 bases, J shed 6 bases, and the junction held 14 bases outside the gene matches. The CDR3 spans 17 residues. CDR3: CASSRNSGTSVGNEQFF. The CDR3 nucleotides read TGTGCCAGCAGCCGAAACTCCGGGACTAGTGTAGGCAATGAGCAGTTCTTC.

This clonotype was detected a few times. The CDR3 bases are TGTGCCAGCAGTTTTGGGACAGGGACGATCTATGGCTACACCTTC. This sequence encodes CASSFGTGTIYGYTF. The chain combines TRBV28 with TRBJ1-2; 9 nucleotides align to TRBD1. The germline V gene has CDR1 MDHEN and CDR2 SYDVKM. The ends lost 3 bases at V and 4 bases at J; junction bases unmatched: 6. CDR3 size: 15 residues.

Comment on this clonotype: A clone one base away is much larger, so this may be a read error. The chain couples TRBV6-1 to TRBJ2-5; the D gene is possibly TRBD1 (5 bases). The CDR3 is made up of 13 amino acids. The germline gives CDR1 MNHNS, CDR2 SASEGT. CDR3 nucleotide sequence: TGTGCCAGCAGTGAACAGGGCCGAGAGACCCGGTACTTC. Residues: CASSEQGRETRYF.

J is TRBJ1-2 and V is TRBV30; D is undetermined. The CDR3 is 13 amino acids. Per germline, CDR1 GTSNPN and CDR2 SVGIG (reference sequence). With 4 bases removed from V and 5 bases from J, the gap between germline ends came to 14 bases. The DNA for the CDR3 is TGTGCCTGGACCCCGGGCAGCCTTTATGGCTACACCTTC. It codes for CAWTPGSLYGYTF. Supplemented by reference TRBV30 and TRBJ1-2, the full variable domain reads SQTIHQWPATLVQPVGSPLSLECTVEGTSNPNLYWYRQAAGRGLQLLFYSVGIGQISSEVPQNLSASRPQDRQFILSSKKLLLSDSGFYLCAWTPGSLYGYTFGSGTRLTVV.

A remark on this clonotype: At one end, the junction sequence differs from germline, possibly due to a read error. The chain is built from TRBV29-1 and TRBJ1-2; no clear D gene. CDR1 and CDR2 (germline): SQVTM, ANQGSEA. The CDR3 spans 14 residues. This CDR3 reads CNVGLDGGNYGYTF. The CDR3 region has the DNA TGCAACGTTGGACTGGACGGCGGTAACTATGGCTACACCTTC.

This clonotype was picked up many times. The chain employs TRBV6-6 and TRBJ1-2; no reliable D call. V shed 6 bases and J shed 5 bases, with 4 bases lying between them. CDR3 length: 10 residues. Germline V gene lookup returns CDR1 MNHNY and CDR2 SVGAGI (reference sequence). CDR3 nucleotide sequence: TGTGCCAGCAGACGGTATGGCTACACCTTC. Protein: CASRRYGYTF.

This clonotype was seen a handful of times. This sequence may be a read error, since a much larger clone differs from it by one base. The chain employs TRBV12-3 or TRBV12-4 and TRBJ2-5, with 10 bases aligning to TRBD2. This CDR3 spans 16 amino acids. CDR3 DNA sequence: TGTGCCAGCAGTTTGAGTAGCGGGAGGTTCGGAGAGGCCCAGTACTTC. Protein product: CASSLSSGRFGEAQYF.

The chain recombines TRBV6-5 with TRBJ2-3; TRBD2 matches at 10 bases. CDR1 MNHEY and CDR2 SVGAGI come from the germline V gene. The CDR3 spans 19 residues. Trimming cost V 2 bases and J 1 base; bases outside gene matches: 12. The CDR3 protein is CASSYLGSGRVIGTDTQYF. The CDR3, as DNA: TGTGCCAGCAGTTACCTTGGGAGCGGGAGGGTCATTGGCACAGATACGCAGTATTTT.